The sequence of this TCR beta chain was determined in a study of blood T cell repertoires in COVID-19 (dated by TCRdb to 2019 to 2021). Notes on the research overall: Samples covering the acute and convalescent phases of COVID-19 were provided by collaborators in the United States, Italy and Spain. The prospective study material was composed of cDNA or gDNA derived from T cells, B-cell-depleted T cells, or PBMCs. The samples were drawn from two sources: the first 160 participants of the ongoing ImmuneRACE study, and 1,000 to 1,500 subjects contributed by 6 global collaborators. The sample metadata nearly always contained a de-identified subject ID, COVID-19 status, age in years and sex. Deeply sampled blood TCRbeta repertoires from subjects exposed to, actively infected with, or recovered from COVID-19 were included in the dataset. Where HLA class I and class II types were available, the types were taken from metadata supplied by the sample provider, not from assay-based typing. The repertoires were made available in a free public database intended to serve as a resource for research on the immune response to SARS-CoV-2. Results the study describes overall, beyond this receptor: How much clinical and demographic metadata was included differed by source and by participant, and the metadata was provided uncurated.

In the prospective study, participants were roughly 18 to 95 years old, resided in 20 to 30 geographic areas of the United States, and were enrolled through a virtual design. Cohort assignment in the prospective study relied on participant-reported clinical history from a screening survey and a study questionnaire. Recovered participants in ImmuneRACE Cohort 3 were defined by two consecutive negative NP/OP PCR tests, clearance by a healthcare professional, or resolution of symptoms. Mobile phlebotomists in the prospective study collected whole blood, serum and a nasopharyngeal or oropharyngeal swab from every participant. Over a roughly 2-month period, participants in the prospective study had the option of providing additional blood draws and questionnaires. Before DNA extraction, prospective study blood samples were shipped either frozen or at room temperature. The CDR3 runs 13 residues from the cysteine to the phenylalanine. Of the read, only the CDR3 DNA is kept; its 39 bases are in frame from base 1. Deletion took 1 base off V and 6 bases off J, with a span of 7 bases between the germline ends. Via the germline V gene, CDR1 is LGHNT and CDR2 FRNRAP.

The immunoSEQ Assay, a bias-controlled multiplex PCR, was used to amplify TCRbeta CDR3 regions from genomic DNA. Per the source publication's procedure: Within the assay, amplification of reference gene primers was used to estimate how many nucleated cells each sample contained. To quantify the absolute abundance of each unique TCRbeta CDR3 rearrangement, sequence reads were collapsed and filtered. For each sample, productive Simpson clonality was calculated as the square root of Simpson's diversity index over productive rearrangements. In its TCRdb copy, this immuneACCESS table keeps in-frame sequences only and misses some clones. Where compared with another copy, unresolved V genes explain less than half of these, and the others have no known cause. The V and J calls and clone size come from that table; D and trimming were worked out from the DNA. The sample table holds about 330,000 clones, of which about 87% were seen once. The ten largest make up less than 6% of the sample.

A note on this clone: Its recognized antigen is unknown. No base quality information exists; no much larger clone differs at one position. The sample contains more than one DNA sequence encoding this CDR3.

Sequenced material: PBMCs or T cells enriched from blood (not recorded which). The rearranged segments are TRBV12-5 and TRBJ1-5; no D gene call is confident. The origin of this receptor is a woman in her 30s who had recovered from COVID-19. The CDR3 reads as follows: CASGLGGSQPQHF. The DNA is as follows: TGTGCTAGTGGTTTGGGCGGTAGTCAGCCCCAGCATTTT.